Listed below are T cell receptor beta chains from one sample, sequenced in a study of blood T cell repertoires in COVID-19. Sequencing used immunoSEQ multiplex PCR; TCRdb keeps in-frame clones, though not all of them. The sample holds over 50,000 clones, about 85% seen once. The sequenced sample consisted of peripheral blood. These receptor sequences come from a man between 65 and 85 years old with acute or convalescent COVID-19. The CDR3 runs from the conserved cysteine through the conserved F or W. A D gene is named only where the DNA matches it firmly.

v_call d_call cdr3_aa
TRBV5-1 - CASSSTASVSYEQYF
TRBV19 - CASRPGAYTDTQYF
TRBV6-6 - CASSYSSEEGYTF
TRBV15 - CATSGWGLPANEKLFF
TRBV5-1 TRBD1 CASSGGQGPGELFF
TRBV2 - CASSEVRVRDTEAFF
TRBV5-1 - CASSLVGGQETQYF
TRBV7-6 - CASSPFQRDSPLHF
TRBV28 - CASSTPPSVGRHSPLHF
TRBV6-4 - CASSGGPGDTQYF
TRBV3-1/TRBV3-2 TRBD2 CASSQDLGGDSTDTQYF
TRBV28 TRBD1 CASQRTGKGSGYTF
TRBV6-2/TRBV6-3 TRBD1 CASSYSRGRGWNTGELFF
TRBV11-3 TRBD2 CASSSGLVTYNEQFF
TRBV4-1 TRBD1 CASSPGQGRGGGYEQYF
TRBV9 TRBD2 CASSVATGTSGNEQFF
TRBV18 TRBD1 CASTPEPGQSTDTQYF
TRBV2 - CASELYNEQFF
TRBV28 - CASSFREHYGYTF
TRBV18 - CASSRGEVNNQPQHF
TRBV2 - CASIPGEFGTEAFF
TRBV7-9 TRBD2 CASSLKPGGPNEQFF
TRBV7-2 - CASSLDSTGELFF
TRBV7-9 TRBD1 CASSSRQGDEAFF
TRBV3-1/TRBV3-2 - CASGHADSPLHF
TRBV5-1 - CASSLWAGGPYNEQFF
TRBV7-2 - CASSLRVGGRGETQYF
TRBV7-9 TRBD2 CASSSYGGSSYNEQFF
TRBV6-5 - CASSTLEGDYGYTF
TRBV28 TRBD1 CASSLIQGGGHNEQFF
TRBV10-2 - CASRDGTANTEAFF
TRBV23-1 TRBD1 CASRPRPTGGCYEQYF
TRBV6-4 TRBD1 CASREDRGQDTQYF
TRBV24-1 - CATSEQNTGELFF
TRBV19 - CASSMNRPRFTF
TRBV3-1/TRBV3-2 - CASSLYTDTQYF
TRBV4-1 TRBD2 CASSPSLAGGYTGELFF
TRBV11-1 TRBD2 CASTPAGGRVGELFF
TRBV28 - CASSPPRLVPPNEQFF
TRBV19 - CASIQGSYTEAFF
TRBV30 TRBD1 CAWRVRRDSYNEQFF